This T cell receptor (beta chain) was captured in a study of blood T cells in healthy people across ages. Trimming cost V 4 bases and J 3 bases; bases outside gene matches: 17. Germline CDR1 and CDR2: KGHDR and SFDVKD. This CDR3 has 19 amino acids. Next came a second PCR, run for roughly 6 to 11 cycles, which used a sample-barcoded 5' primer along with a J-beta primer mix. A tag from a template-switch adaptor with 12 random nucleotides marked each cDNA molecule. Each sample provided no less than 2.5 million CDR3-containing paired-end reads. Using its own MiXCR run on the 5' RACE reads, TCRdb lists one record per CDR3 protein. The data show some 1.4 million distinct CDR3 sequences, with around 39% seen just once and 7.9% held by the top ten. Each donor had about 9.6 milliliters of peripheral blood drawn. Every sample gave at least 5 micrograms of total RNA when it was extracted.

The specimen sequenced was blood. This clonotype was obtained from a woman under 30 in good health. J is TRBJ2-1 and V is TRBV24-1; 7 bases match TRBD2. The CDR3 sequence: CATSDLHSQLARVYNEQFF. The DNA for the CDR3 is TGTGCCACCAGTGACCTCCACTCCCAACTAGCGAGGGTCTACAATGAGCAGTTCTTC.